This TCR beta chain was captured by sequencing in a study of T cell changes during pregnancy in multiple sclerosis. Repertoires were generated with immunoSEQ multiplex PCR, while TCRdb's copy carries only in-frame clones and drops some. The sample includes 57,000 or so clones, approximately 85% of them seen just once. The V end lost 2 bases, the J end lost 5 bases, and 19 bases lay between the germline ends. The CDR3 covers 17 residues. Germline CDR1 and CDR2: KGHSH and LQKENI. The clonotype originates from a female donor with multiple sclerosis, enrolled in a pregnancy study. V usage is TRBV18 and J usage is TRBJ2-4, with D maybe TRBD2 (6 bases). Material: peripheral blood, obtained in the first trimester of pregnancy. The CDR3 bases are TGTGCCAGCTCACCATCCGGGGGAGAAGTTATAGAAAACATTCAGTACTTC. It codes for CASSPSGGEVIENIQYF.